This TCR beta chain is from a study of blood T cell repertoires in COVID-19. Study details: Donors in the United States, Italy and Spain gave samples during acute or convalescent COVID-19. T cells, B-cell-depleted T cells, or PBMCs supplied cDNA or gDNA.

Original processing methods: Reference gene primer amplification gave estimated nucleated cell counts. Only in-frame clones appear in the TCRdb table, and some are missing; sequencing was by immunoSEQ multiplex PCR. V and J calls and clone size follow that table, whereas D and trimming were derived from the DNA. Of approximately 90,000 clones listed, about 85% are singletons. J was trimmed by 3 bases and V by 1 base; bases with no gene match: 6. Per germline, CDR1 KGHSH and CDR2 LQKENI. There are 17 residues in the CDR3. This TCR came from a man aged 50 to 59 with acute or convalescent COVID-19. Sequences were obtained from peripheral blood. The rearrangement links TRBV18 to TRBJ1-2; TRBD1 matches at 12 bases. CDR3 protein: CASSPRDRGLPYYGYTF. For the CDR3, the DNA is TGTGCCAGCTCACCACGGGACAGGGGGCTTCCCTACTATGGCTACACCTTC.